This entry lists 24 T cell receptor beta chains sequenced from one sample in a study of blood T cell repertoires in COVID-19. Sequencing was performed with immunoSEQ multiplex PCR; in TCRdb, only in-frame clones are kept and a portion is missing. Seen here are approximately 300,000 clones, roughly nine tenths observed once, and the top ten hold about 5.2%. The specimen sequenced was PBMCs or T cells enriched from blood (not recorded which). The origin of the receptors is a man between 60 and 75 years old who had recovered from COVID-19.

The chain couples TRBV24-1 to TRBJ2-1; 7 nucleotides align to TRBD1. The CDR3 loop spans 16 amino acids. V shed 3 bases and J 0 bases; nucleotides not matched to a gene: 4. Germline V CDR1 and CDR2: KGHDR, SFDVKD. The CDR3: CATSDPGGSSYNEQFF. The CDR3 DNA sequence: TGTGCCACCAGTGATCCAGGGGGTAGCTCCTACAATGAGCAGTTCTTC.

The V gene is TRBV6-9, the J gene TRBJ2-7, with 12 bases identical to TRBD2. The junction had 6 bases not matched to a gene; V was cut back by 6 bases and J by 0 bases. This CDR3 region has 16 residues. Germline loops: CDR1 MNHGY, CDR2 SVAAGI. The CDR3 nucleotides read TGTGCCAGCAGCCTGACTAGCGGGAGCTCCTCCTACGAGCAGTACTTC. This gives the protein CASSLTSGSSSYEQYF.

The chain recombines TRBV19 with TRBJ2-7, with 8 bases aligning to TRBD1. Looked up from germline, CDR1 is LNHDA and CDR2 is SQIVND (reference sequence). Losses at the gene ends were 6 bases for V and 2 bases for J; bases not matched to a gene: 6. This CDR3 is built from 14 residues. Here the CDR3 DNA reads TGTGCCAGTAGGGACAGGGCCGCGACCTACGAGCAGTACTTC. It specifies CASRDRAATYEQYF.

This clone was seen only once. DNA for the CDR3: TGTGCCAGCAGCCAAGTAGCGGGAGGCGACACAGATACGCAGTATTTT. It encodes CASSQVAGGDTDTQYF. This chain links TRBV3-1 (or the pseudogene TRBV3-2) with TRBJ2-3, with 10 nucleotides matching TRBD2. The CDR3 length is 16 residues. Per germline, CDR1 LGHDT and CDR2 YNNKEL (reference sequence). Trimming at V came to 1 base and at J to 2 bases, leaving 3 bases not matched to a gene.

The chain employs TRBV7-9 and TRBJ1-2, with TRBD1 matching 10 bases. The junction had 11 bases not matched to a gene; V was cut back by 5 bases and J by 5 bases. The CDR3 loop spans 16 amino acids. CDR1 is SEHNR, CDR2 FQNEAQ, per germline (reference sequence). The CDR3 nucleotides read TGTGCCAGCAGCGTCGGGACAGGGGCCAGTTTATATGGCTACACCTTC. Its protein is CASSVGTGASLYGYTF.

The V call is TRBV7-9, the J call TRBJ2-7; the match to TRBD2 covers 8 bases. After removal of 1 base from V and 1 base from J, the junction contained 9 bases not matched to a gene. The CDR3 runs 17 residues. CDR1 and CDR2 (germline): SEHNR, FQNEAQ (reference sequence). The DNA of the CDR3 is TGTGCCAGCAGCTTAGGTCTTAGCGGGGCGGGTTCCTACGAGCAGTACTTC. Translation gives CASSLGLSGAGSYEQYF.

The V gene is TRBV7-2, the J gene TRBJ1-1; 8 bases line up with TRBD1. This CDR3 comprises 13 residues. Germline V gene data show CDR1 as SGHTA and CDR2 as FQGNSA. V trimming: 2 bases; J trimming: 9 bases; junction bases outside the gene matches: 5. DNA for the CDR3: TGTGCCAGCAGCTTATTCAGGGGGCGGCAAGCTTTCTTT. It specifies CASSLFRGRQAFF. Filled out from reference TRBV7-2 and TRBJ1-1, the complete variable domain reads GAGVSQSPSNKVTEKGKDVELRCDPISGHTALYWYRQSLGQGLEFLIYFQGNSAPDKSGLPSDRFSAERTGGSVSTLTIQRTQQEDSAVYLCASSLFRGRQAFFGQGTRLTVV.

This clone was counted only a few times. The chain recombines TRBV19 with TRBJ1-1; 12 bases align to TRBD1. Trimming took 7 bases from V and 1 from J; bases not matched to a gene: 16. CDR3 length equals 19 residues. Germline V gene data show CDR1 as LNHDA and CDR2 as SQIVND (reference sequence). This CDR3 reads CASTPLGRGQGASNTEAFF. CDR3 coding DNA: TGTGCCAGTACTCCCCTGGGTAGGGGACAGGGGGCTTCGAACACTGAAGCTTTCTTT.

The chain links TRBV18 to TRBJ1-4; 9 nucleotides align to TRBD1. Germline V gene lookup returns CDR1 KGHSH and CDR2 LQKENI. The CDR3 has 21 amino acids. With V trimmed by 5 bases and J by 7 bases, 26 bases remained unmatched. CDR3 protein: CASSKTGTGYSHRAGGEKLFF. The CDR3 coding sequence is TGTGCCAGCTCAAAAACCGGGACAGGGTATTCGCACCGTGCCGGGGGTGAAAAACTGTTTTTT.

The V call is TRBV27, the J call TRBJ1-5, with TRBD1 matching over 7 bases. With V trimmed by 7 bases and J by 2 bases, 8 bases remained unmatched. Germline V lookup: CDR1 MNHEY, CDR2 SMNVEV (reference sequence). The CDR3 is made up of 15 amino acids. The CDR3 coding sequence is TGTGCCAGCATAGTTAGGGGGCAAGGCAATCAGCCCCAGCATTTT. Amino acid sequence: CASIVRGQGNQPQHF.

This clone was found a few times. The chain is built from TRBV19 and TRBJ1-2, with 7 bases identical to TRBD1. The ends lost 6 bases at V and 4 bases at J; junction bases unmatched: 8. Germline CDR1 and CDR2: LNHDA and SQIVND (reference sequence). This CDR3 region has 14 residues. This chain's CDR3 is CASSSQSGGYGYTF. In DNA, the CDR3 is TGTGCCAGTAGCTCCCAGTCAGGGGGCTATGGCTACACCTTC.

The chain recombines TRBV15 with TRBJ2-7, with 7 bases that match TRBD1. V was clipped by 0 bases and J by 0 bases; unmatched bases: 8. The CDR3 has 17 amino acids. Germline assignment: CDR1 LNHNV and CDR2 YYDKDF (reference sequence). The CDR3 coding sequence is TGTGCCACCAGCAGAGATCGGATACAGGGGAGCTCCTACGAGCAGTACTTC. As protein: CATSRDRIQGSSYEQYF.

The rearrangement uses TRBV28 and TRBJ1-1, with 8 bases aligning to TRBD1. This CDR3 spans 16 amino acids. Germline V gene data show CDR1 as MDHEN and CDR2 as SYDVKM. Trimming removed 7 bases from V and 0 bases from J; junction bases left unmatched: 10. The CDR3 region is CASTRQGPAVNTEAFF. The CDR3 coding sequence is TGTGCCAGCACCCGACAGGGGCCGGCCGTGAACACTGAAGCTTTCTTT.

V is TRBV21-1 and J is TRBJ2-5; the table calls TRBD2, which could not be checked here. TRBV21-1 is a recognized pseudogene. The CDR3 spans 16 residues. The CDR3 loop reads CASSNPAGTRKRTQYF. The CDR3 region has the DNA TGTGCCAGCAGCAACCCCGCGGGGACTAGGAAGAGGACCCAGTACTTC.

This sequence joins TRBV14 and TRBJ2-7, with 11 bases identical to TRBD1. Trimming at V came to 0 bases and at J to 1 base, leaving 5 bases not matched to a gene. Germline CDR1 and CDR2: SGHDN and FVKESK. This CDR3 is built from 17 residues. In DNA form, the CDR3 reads TGTGCCAGCAGCCAAGATCCCCGGGACAGGGGGTCCTACGAGCAGTACTTC. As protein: CASSQDPRDRGSYEQYF.

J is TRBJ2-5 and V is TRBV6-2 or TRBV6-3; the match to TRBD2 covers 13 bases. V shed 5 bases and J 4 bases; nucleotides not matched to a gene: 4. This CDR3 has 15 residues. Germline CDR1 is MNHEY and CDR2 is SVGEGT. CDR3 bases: TGTGCCAGCAGTAGGACTAGCGGGAGTCGAGAGACCCAGTACTTC. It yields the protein CASSRTSGSRETQYF.

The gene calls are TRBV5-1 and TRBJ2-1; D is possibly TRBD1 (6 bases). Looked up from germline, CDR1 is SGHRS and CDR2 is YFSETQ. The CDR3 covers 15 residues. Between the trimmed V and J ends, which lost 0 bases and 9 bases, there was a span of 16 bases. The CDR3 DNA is TGCGCCAGCAGCTTGGTGCCAGGGGAGAGAGGTGAGCAGTTCTTC. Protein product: CASSLVPGERGEQFF.

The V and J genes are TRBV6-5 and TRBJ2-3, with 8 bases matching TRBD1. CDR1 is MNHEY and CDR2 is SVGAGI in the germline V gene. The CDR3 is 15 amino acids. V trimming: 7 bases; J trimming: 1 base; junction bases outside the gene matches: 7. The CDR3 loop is CASTPPTGGTDTQYF. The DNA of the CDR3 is TGTGCCAGCACCCCTCCGACAGGGGGCACAGATACGCAGTATTTT.

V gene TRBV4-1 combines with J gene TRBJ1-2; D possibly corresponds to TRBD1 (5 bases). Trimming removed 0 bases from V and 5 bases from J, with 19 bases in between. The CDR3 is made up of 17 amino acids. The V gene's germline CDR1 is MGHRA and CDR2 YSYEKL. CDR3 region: CASSQDGGGRPDYGYTF. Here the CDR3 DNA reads TGCGCCAGCAGCCAAGATGGGGGAGGCAGGCCCGATTATGGCTACACCTTC.

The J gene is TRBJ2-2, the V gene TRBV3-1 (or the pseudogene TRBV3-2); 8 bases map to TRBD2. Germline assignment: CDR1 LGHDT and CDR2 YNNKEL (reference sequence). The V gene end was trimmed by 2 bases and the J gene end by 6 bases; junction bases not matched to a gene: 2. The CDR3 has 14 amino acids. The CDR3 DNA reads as TGTGCCAGCAGCCAAAGAGCGGGAGCCGGGGAGCTGTTTTTT. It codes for CASSQRAGAGELFF.

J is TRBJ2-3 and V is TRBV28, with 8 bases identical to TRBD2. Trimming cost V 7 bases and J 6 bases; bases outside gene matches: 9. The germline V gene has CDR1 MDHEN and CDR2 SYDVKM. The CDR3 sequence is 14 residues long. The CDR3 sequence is CASTVGLAGDTQYF. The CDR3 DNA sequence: TGTGCCAGCACGGTGGGGCTAGCGGGTGATACGCAGTATTTT.

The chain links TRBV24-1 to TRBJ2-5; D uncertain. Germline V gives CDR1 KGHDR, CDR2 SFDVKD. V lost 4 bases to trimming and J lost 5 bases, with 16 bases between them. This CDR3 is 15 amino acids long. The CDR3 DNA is TGTGCCACCAGTGACAAAACTGAGCCTAGGGAGACCCAGTACTTC. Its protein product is CATSDKTEPRETQYF.

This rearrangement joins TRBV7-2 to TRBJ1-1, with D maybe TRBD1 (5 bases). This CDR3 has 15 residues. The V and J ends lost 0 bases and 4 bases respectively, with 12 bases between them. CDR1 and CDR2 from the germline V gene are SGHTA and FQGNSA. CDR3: CASSLAPGGGTEAFF. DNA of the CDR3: TGTGCCAGCAGCTTAGCTCCGGGGGGTGGCACTGAAGCTTTCTTT.

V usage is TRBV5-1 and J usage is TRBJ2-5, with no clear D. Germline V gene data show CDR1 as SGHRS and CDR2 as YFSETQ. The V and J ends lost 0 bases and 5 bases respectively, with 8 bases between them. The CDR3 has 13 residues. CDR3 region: CASSLVVEETQYF. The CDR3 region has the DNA TGCGCCAGCAGCTTGGTTGTAGAGGAGACCCAGTACTTC.